This record concerns one TCR beta chain sequence. Its antigen specificity is not known. Base-call qualities are not available, and no considerably larger clone is one nucleotide away. This entry belongs to a study of blood T cell repertoires in COVID-19 (dated by TCRdb to the early 2020s). Background on the whole study: Samples covering the acute and convalescent phases of COVID-19 were provided by collaborators in the United States, Italy and Spain. The prospective study material was composed of cDNA or gDNA derived from T cells, B-cell-depleted T cells, or PBMCs. Subjects who had been exposed to COVID-19, were actively infected with it, or had recovered from it provided the deeply sampled blood TCRbeta repertoires that made up the dataset. The repertoires were released in a freely available public database meant as a resource for research on the immune response to SARS-CoV-2. The samples were drawn from two sources: the first 160 participants of the ongoing ImmuneRACE study, and fewer than 1,500 subjects contributed by 6 global collaborators. The sample metadata nearly always contained a de-identified subject ID, COVID-19 status, age in years and sex. HLA class I and class II types, where available, came from metadata supplied by the sample provider rather than from assay-based typing.

CDR1 and CDR2 (SNHLY, FYNNEI) derive from the germline V gene. Trimming takes 6 bases from V and 4 bases from J, and the germline ends sit 6 bases apart. Counted from cysteine to phenylalanine, this CDR3 has 11 amino acids. The DNA shown is the 33-base CDR3, in frame from base 1. Participants in the prospective study were enrolled through a virtual design, were aged 18 to 89 years, and lived in under 25 United States geographic areas. In the prospective study, cohorts were assigned on the basis of participant-reported clinical history obtained from a screening survey and a study questionnaire. Recovered participants in ImmuneRACE Cohort 3 were defined as having two consecutive negative NP/OP PCR tests, clearance from a healthcare professional, or resolution of symptoms. In the prospective study, mobile phlebotomists collected whole blood, serum and a nasopharyngeal or oropharyngeal swab from each participant. Over a roughly 2-month period, participants in the prospective study had the option of providing additional blood draws and questionnaires. Before DNA extraction, blood samples from the prospective study were shipped at room temperature or frozen.

The immunoSEQ Assay, a bias-controlled multiplex PCR, was used to amplify TCRbeta CDR3 regions from genomic DNA. The published analysis was carried out like this. The number of nucleated cells in each sample was estimated by amplification of reference gene primers within the assay. To quantify the absolute abundance of each unique TCRbeta CDR3 rearrangement, sequence reads were collapsed and filtered. Productive Simpson clonality was computed per sample as the square root of Simpson's diversity index over productive rearrangements. TCRdb carries this immuneACCESS record with in-frame sequences only. Its versions omit some clonotypes, under half of them owing to an unresolved V gene in the studies checked, with the rest unexplained. V and J calls and clone size come straight from that table; D and trimming were deduced from the DNA. The table for this sample lists 150,000 or so clones; 80% of them were counted only once. The ten top clones hold 4.5% to 7.5% of the sample.

Broad study findings and their caveats: The amount of clinical and demographic metadata varied by source and participant and was provided uncurated.

The sequence was collected from a man in his forties or fifties who had recovered from COVID-19. Recombination linked TRBV2 to TRBJ1-1, with the identity of the D gene unclear. Sequenced input: PBMCs or T cells enriched from blood (not recorded which). CDR3 protein: CASRGGTEAFF. Here is the DNA: TGTGCCAGCAGAGGAGGCACTGAAGCTTTCTTT.